The 15 T cell receptor beta chains given below trace back to one sample, sequenced in a study of regulatory and conventional T cells in RAG deficiency. Repertoires were generated with immunoSEQ multiplex PCR, while TCRdb's copy carries only in-frame clones and drops some. The sample shows around 12,000 clones, 85% to 95% of them seen only once. Genomic DNA came from blood conventional CD4+ T cells gated CD25-low CD127-high. The same specimen was also included in a second study, on regulatory T cells. Per that paper: Amplification used 52 TRBV primers and 13 TRBJ primers.

The source material was CD4+ effector T cells sorted from blood. The receptors here all came from a human donor in good health.

V is TRBV19 and J is TRBJ1-1; no firm D call. Trimming cost V 2 bases and J 0 bases, with 13 bases left between them. The CDR3 extends over 16 amino acids. The germline V gene has CDR1 LNHDA and CDR2 SQIVND (reference sequence). CDR3 sequence reads: CASSIPPGGLNTEAFF. The CDR3 DNA follows: TGTGCCAGTAGTATACCCCCTGGAGGGTTGAACACTGAAGCTTTCTTT.

The V gene is TRBV18, the J gene TRBJ1-1; maybe TRBD1 (6 bases). Germline CDR1 KGHSH, CDR2 LQKENI. This CDR3 has 15 amino acids. V dropped 2 bases and J dropped 4 bases, with 14 bases sitting between them. CDR3 protein: CASSPAIQGPTEAFF. CDR3 coding DNA: TGTGCCAGCTCACCAGCTATACAGGGTCCCACTGAAGCTTTCTTT.

The table lists this clone with a count of one. The chain recombines TRBV5-1 with TRBJ1-1; no reliable D call. V was cut by 0 bases and J by 1 base, with 10 bases left in between. The CDR3 extends over 15 amino acids. Per the germline V gene, CDR1 is SGHRS and CDR2 is YFSETQ. The CDR3 nucleotides read TGCGCCAGCAGCTTGGCGACCAGCCAGAACACTGAAGCTTTCTTT. Amino acid sequence: CASSLATSQNTEAFF. The full variable domain, rest sourced from reference TRBV5-1 and TRBJ1-1, is KAGVTQTPRYLIKTRGQQVTLSCSPISGHRSVSWYQQTPGQGLQFLFEYFSETQRNKGNFPGRFSGRQFSNSRSEMNVSTLELGDSALYLCASSLATSQNTEAFFGQGTRLTVV.

The rearrangement links TRBV4-1 to TRBJ2-7, with D possibly being TRBD1 (6 bases). The V gene's germline CDR1 is MGHRA and CDR2 YSYEKL. This CDR3 has 15 residues. The V end was cut by 4 bases, the J end by 3 bases, with 16 bases between. The DNA for the CDR3 is TGCGCCAGCAGCCCGTCCTCGGACAGTAACTACGAGCAGTACTTC. Amino acid sequence: CASSPSSDSNYEQYF.

The rearrangement joins TRBV6-1 to TRBJ2-3, with 10 bases aligning to TRBD1. Germline CDR1 is MNHNS and CDR2 is SASEGT. Germline trimming cut 6 bases from V and 6 bases from J; bases unmatched to any gene: 6. CDR3 length: 14 residues. The CDR3 bases are TGTGCCAGCAGGCGTGACAGGGGGCGGGATACGCAGTATTTT. Its translation: CASRRDRGRDTQYF.

This clone was detected only once. V gene TRBV14 combines with J gene TRBJ2-1; TRBD2 agrees at 11 bases. The CDR3 consists of 15 residues. Trimming cost V 4 bases and J 6 bases; bases outside gene matches: 5. Germline V gene lookup returns CDR1 SGHDN and CDR2 FVKESK. The CDR3 bases are TGTGCCAGCAGCCCTTTAGCGGGAGGGGTCAATGAGCAGTTCTTC. Translated, it gives CASSPLAGGVNEQFF.

The gene calls are TRBV2 and TRBJ2-1; 9 bases map to TRBD2. Germline V gene data show CDR1 as SNHLY and CDR2 as FYNNEI. The CDR3 sequence is 15 residues long. Trimming took 6 bases from V and 3 from J; bases not matched to a gene: 6. This CDR3 reads CASSHSGGYYNEQFF. CDR3 nucleotide sequence: TGTGCCAGCAGCCACAGCGGGGGGTACTACAATGAGCAGTTCTTC.

The genes are TRBV28 and TRBJ1-5; D not resolved. The CDR3 spans 14 residues. Trimming took 2 bases from V and 4 from J, leaving 9 bases between them. Germline V lookup: CDR1 MDHEN, CDR2 SYDVKM. The CDR3 nucleotides read TGTGCCAGCAGTTTAGTTAGGCGGAATCAGCCCCAGCATTTT. Translated: CASSLVRRNQPQHF.

The V gene is TRBV30, the J gene TRBJ1-1, with TRBD1 as a possible D gene (5 bases). The germline V gene has CDR1 GTSNPN and CDR2 SVGIG (reference sequence). This CDR3 has 13 amino acids. The V end was cut by 0 bases, the J end by 4 bases, with 9 bases between. The DNA of the CDR3 is TGTGCCTGGAGTGTACGGGGGGGCACTGAAGCTTTCTTT. It encodes CAWSVRGGTEAFF.

This chain joins TRBV5-4 and TRBJ2-3, with TRBD2 identical over 7 bases. The trim removed 3 bases at V and 6 bases at J, leaving 13 bases unmatched. Germline lookup yields CDR1 SGHNT and CDR2 YYREEE (reference sequence). This CDR3 region has 16 residues. CDR3 bases: TGTGCCAGCAGCTCGAGGACTAGGGGTGCGTGGGATACGCAGTATTTT. This translates into CASSSRTRGAWDTQYF.

V and J are TRBV5-1 and TRBJ1-3; tentative D call: TRBD1 (5 bases). This CDR3 has 15 amino acids. CDR1 SGHRS and CDR2 YFSETQ come from the germline V gene. Trimming cost V 2 bases and J 1 base, with 10 bases left between them. This chain's CDR3 is CASSFGGGSGNTIYF. The CDR3 DNA is TGCGCCAGCAGCTTCGGGGGAGGTTCTGGAAACACCATATATTTT.

The chain couples TRBV5-4 to TRBJ2-5; TRBD1 might be the D (5 bases). The J call may be incorrect, as the DNA end agrees better with TRBJ2-7. The CDR3 length is 14 residues. In germline, CDR1 is SGHNT, CDR2 YYREEE (reference sequence). The CDR3, as DNA: TGTGCCAGCAGTCGTGGGGCTACCTCCTACGAGCAGTACTTC. Translation: CASSRGATSYEQYF.

The J gene is TRBJ2-7, the V gene TRBV6-1; 10 bases match TRBD2. After removal of 2 bases from V and 5 bases from J, the junction contained 6 bases not matched to a gene. The CDR3 length is 15 residues. Germline V gene data show CDR1 as MNHNS and CDR2 as SASEGT. Written as DNA, the CDR3 is TGTGCCAGCAGTGAAACGGCTAGCGGGAGTAACGAGCAGTACTTC. It specifies CASSETASGSNEQYF.

V gene TRBV18 combines with J gene TRBJ1-3, with a weak D call TRBD1 (6 bases). Per the germline V gene, CDR1 is KGHSH and CDR2 is LQKENI. CDR3 size: 17 residues. Trimming cost V 3 bases and J 4 bases, with 19 bases left between them. CDR3 sequence (DNA): TGTGCCAGCTCACCTTTACCGACAGGTAGCATGGGAAACACCATATATTTT. This gives the protein CASSPLPTGSMGNTIYF.

The chain links TRBV5-1 to TRBJ2-2, with a weak D call TRBD1 (6 bases). Trimming pared 6 bases from V and 0 bases from J, leaving 12 bases between. This CDR3 contains 15 residues. Germline V lookup: CDR1 SGHRS, CDR2 YFSETQ. The CDR3 DNA reads TGCGCCAGCACCCTAGACAGGACGAACACCGGGGAGCTGTTTTTT. Amino acids: CASTLDRTNTGELFF.